This TCR beta chain was captured in a study of OX40 agonist ivuxolimab in advanced cancers. Study conclusions and caveats: More expanded clones were seen, on average, in CD8+ T cells than in CD4+.

The assay was immunoSEQ multiplex PCR, and TCRdb's table has in-frame clones only and misses some. The repertoire holds about 38,000 clones, with around four fifths as singletons. With respect to this clone: Its antigen is undetermined.

CDR3 length: 20 amino acids. The ends were cut back, 7 bases at V and 4 bases at J, with 34 bases in the middle. CDR1 and CDR2 from the germline V gene are SNHLY and FYNNEI. The sequence derives from an adult with an advanced solid tumor such as melanoma, head and neck, liver or kidney cancer. Sequenced here: CD4+ or CD8+ T cells sorted from blood, sampled in a trial of the OX40 agonist ivuxolimab. The chain employs TRBV2 and TRBJ2-5; a weak D match, TRBD2 (5 bases). The CDR3 here is CASTPLVQMGVGEGGETQYF. The CDR3, as DNA: TGTGCCAGCACCCCGTTGGTCCAAATGGGAGTAGGAGAGGGTGGAGAGACCCAGTACTTC.